This TCR beta chain was observed in a study of T cells after yellow fever vaccination. 5'RACE template switching added a universal primer site and UMIs to TCR cDNA. TCRdb passed the 5' RACE reads through MiXCR, listing each CDR3 protein once. In the table there are tens of thousands of distinct CDR3 sequences, approximately 5.9% of which are singletons. The V and J ends lost 2 bases and 4 bases respectively, with 8 bases between them. The CDR3 runs 14 residues. The germline V gene encodes CDR1 LGHDT and CDR2 YNNKEL (reference sequence). Study results and caveats: Clonotypes shared by both compartments, CD4 and CD8, made up a small share. A weaker secondary response peaked on day 5, the primary on day 15. One caveat is that FACS-sorted repertoires could contain abundant clonotypes contaminating from the bulk population.

This clonotype was recorded many times. Antigen unknown. V usage is TRBV3-1 and J usage is TRBJ2-2, with TRBD1 as a possible D gene (6 bases). The receptor's source is a man younger than 35 who received the YFV17D yellow fever vaccine. The input for sequencing was CD4+ T cells sorted from PBMCs, taken roughly 15 days after the first yellow fever vaccination. For the CDR3, the DNA is TGTGCCAGCAGCCAACTAGGGGGCACCGGGGAGCTGTTTTTT. Amino acid sequence: CASSQLGGTGELFF.